The rows below give T cell receptor beta chains drawn from one sample of a study of cytomegalovirus exposure and HLA in healthy donors. TCRdb's table, derived via immunoSEQ multiplex PCR, lists solely in-frame clones and lacks some. This repertoire shows 35,000 to 50,000 clones, approximately 94% found once; its top ten account for approximately 2.1%. The sequencing input was PBMCs. The origin of the receptors is a woman aged 18-29 years in good health and CMV-seronegative. The CDR3 runs from the conserved cysteine through the conserved F or W. Each record gives: V gene, CDR3 length, J gene, D gene, clone size, CDR3 DNA, CDR3 protein. A D gene is named only where the DNA matches it firmly. Only some rows state a clone size, as once, few, many or a class for expanded clones.

v_call: TRBV6-1
cdr3_length: 15
j_call: TRBJ2-5
d_call: TRBD2
clone_size: NA
cdr3_nt: TGTGCCAGCAGTGACAGAGCGGGGGGGTCGGAGACCCAGTACTTC
cdr3_aa: CASSDRAGGSETQYF

v_call: TRBV7-8
cdr3_length: 15
j_call: TRBJ2-5
d_call: NA
clone_size: NA
cdr3_nt: TGTGCCAGCAGCTTAGCGGGGGGTATCCAAGAGACCCAGTACTTC
cdr3_aa: CASSLAGGIQETQYF

v_call: TRBV4-1
cdr3_length: 16
j_call: TRBJ2-7
d_call: TRBD2
clone_size: NA
cdr3_nt: TGCGCCAGCAGCCAAGGGGCTAGCGGGAGCAGATACGAGCAGTACTTC
cdr3_aa: CASSQGASGSRYEQYF

v_call: TRBV15
cdr3_length: 14
j_call: TRBJ1-1
d_call: NA
clone_size: NA
cdr3_nt: TGTGCCACCAGCCCCGGACATCAAGGCACTGAAGCTTTCTTT
cdr3_aa: CATSPGHQGTEAFF

v_call: TRBV10-3
cdr3_length: 14
j_call: TRBJ1-5
d_call: NA
clone_size: NA
cdr3_nt: TGTGCCATCAGTGAACGGGGTTCAAATCAGCCCCAGCATTTT
cdr3_aa: CAISERGSNQPQHF

v_call: TRBV6-6
cdr3_length: 15
j_call: TRBJ1-2
d_call: NA
clone_size: NA
cdr3_nt: TGTGCCAGCAGTTACCAGGGGTTGGCTAACTATGGCTACACCTTC
cdr3_aa: CASSYQGLANYGYTF

v_call: TRBV5-1
cdr3_length: 13
j_call: TRBJ2-3
d_call: NA
clone_size: NA
cdr3_nt: TGCGCCAGCAGCTTGGGACAGACAGATACGCAGTATTTT
cdr3_aa: CASSLGQTDTQYF

v_call: TRBV28
cdr3_length: 15
j_call: TRBJ2-1
d_call: TRBD1
clone_size: once
cdr3_nt: TGTGCCAGCAGAACCGCTGACAGGGTTTACAATGAGCAGTTCTTC
cdr3_aa: CASRTADRVYNEQFF

v_call: TRBV7-2
cdr3_length: 16
j_call: TRBJ1-1
d_call: TRBD1
clone_size: once
cdr3_nt: TGTGCCAGCAGCTTACAGGGGGCCGGGGGTAACACTGAAGCTTTCTTT
cdr3_aa: CASSLQGAGGNTEAFF

v_call: TRBV28
cdr3_length: 16
j_call: TRBJ2-7
d_call: NA
clone_size: NA
cdr3_nt: TGTGCCAGCAGTTTTGGTGACGACAGGCGGGCGAACGAGCAGTACTTC
cdr3_aa: CASSFGDDRRANEQYF

v_call: TRBV5-5
cdr3_length: 13
j_call: TRBJ1-5
d_call: NA
clone_size: NA
cdr3_nt: TGTGCCAGCAGCTTGCATAGCAATCAGCCCCAGCATTTT
cdr3_aa: CASSLHSNQPQHF

v_call: TRBV5-4
cdr3_length: 13
j_call: TRBJ2-1
d_call: NA
clone_size: NA
cdr3_nt: TGTGCCAGCAGCCAGACAGGTTACAATGAGCAGTTCTTC
cdr3_aa: CASSQTGYNEQFF

v_call: TRBV6-1
cdr3_length: 13
j_call: TRBJ2-7
d_call: NA
clone_size: NA
cdr3_nt: TGTGCCAGCCTCCCGGTCCTTACCTACGAGCAGTACTTC
cdr3_aa: CASLPVLTYEQYF

v_call: TRBV28
cdr3_length: 16
j_call: TRBJ2-7
d_call: NA
clone_size: NA
cdr3_nt: TGTGCCAGCAGTTTAAAGAGGACTCCTGTAACCTACGAGCAGTACTTC
cdr3_aa: CASSLKRTPVTYEQYF

v_call: TRBV14
cdr3_length: 15
j_call: TRBJ2-7
d_call: NA
clone_size: NA
cdr3_nt: TGTGCCAGCAGCCAAACAACCGGGACAAACTACGAGCAGTACTTC
cdr3_aa: CASSQTTGTNYEQYF

v_call: TRBV9
cdr3_length: 15
j_call: TRBJ1-2
d_call: NA
clone_size: NA
cdr3_nt: TGTGCCAGCAGCGTTGGGTGGACTCCTAACTATGGCTACACCTTC
cdr3_aa: CASSVGWTPNYGYTF

v_call: TRBV18
cdr3_length: 17
j_call: TRBJ1-1
d_call: TRBD1
clone_size: NA
cdr3_nt: TGTGCCAGCTCACCGATTGGGGGACAGGGTAAGAACACTGAAGCTTTCTTT
cdr3_aa: CASSPIGGQGKNTEAFF

v_call: TRBV27
cdr3_length: 15
j_call: TRBJ2-3
d_call: TRBD2
clone_size: NA
cdr3_nt: TGTGCCAGCAGTTTAGCGGGAGGGCCTCTAGATACGCAGTATTTT
cdr3_aa: CASSLAGGPLDTQYF

v_call: TRBV2
cdr3_length: 13
j_call: TRBJ2-1
d_call: NA
clone_size: NA
cdr3_nt: TGTGCCAGCAGGCCACAGGGCTGGGATGAGCAGTTCTTC
cdr3_aa: CASRPQGWDEQFF

v_call: TRBV6-5
cdr3_length: 15
j_call: TRBJ2-1
d_call: TRBD2
clone_size: NA
cdr3_nt: TGTGCCAGCCAGAGGACTAGCGGGACTTACAATGAGCAGTTCTTC
cdr3_aa: CASQRTSGTYNEQFF

v_call: TRBV29-1
cdr3_length: 15
j_call: TRBJ2-7
d_call: TRBD1
clone_size: NA
cdr3_nt: TGCAGCGTTGAAGATGGGGACAGGGCGTCCCACGAGCAGTACTTC
cdr3_aa: CSVEDGDRASHEQYF

v_call: TRBV21-1
cdr3_length: 17
j_call: TRBJ2-3
d_call: NA
clone_size: NA
cdr3_nt: TGTGCCAGCACCCCTCCAGGGGACAACTTAAGCACAGATACGCAGTATTTT
cdr3_aa: CASTPPGDNLSTDTQYF

v_call: TRBV19
cdr3_length: 11
j_call: TRBJ2-7
d_call: NA
clone_size: few
cdr3_nt: TGTGCCAGTAGTTCCCCGCGTGAGCAGTACTTC
cdr3_aa: CASSSPREQYF

v_call: TRBV7-2
cdr3_length: 11
j_call: TRBJ2-7
d_call: NA
clone_size: NA
cdr3_nt: TGTGCCAGCAGCTTTGTAAACGAGCAGTACTTC
cdr3_aa: CASSFVNEQYF

v_call: TRBV9
cdr3_length: 15
j_call: TRBJ1-1
d_call: TRBD1
clone_size: NA
cdr3_nt: TGTGCCAGCAGCGGAGGGGACAGATTGAACACTGAAGCTTTCTTT
cdr3_aa: CASSGGDRLNTEAFF

v_call: TRBV11-2
cdr3_length: 15
j_call: TRBJ1-2
d_call: NA
clone_size: NA
cdr3_nt: TGTGCCAGCAGCCTCTCCTCGGGAGCAAACTATGGCTACACCTTC
cdr3_aa: CASSLSSGANYGYTF

v_call: TRBV5-5
cdr3_length: 16
j_call: TRBJ1-5
d_call: NA
clone_size: NA
cdr3_nt: TGTGCCAGCAGCTTGGATCCGGGACTTACAGCCCAGCCCCAGCATTTT
cdr3_aa: CASSLDPGLTAQPQHF

v_call: TRBV5-1
cdr3_length: 14
j_call: TRBJ2-7
d_call: TRBD1
clone_size: NA
cdr3_nt: TGCGCCAGCAGCTGGGACAGGTCCCCCTACGAGCAGTACTTC
cdr3_aa: CASSWDRSPYEQYF

v_call: TRBV5-8
cdr3_length: 15
j_call: TRBJ1-5
d_call: NA
clone_size: NA
cdr3_nt: TGTGCCAGCAGCTCCAGGGGCTTGGGCAATCAGCCCCAGCATTTT
cdr3_aa: CASSSRGLGNQPQHF

v_call: TRBV5-1
cdr3_length: 18
j_call: TRBJ2-6
d_call: NA
clone_size: NA
cdr3_nt: TGCGCCAGCAGCTTTGCCATCGGGACACCCTCTGGGGCCAACGTCCTGACTTTC
cdr3_aa: CASSFAIGTPSGANVLTF

v_call: TRBV19
cdr3_length: 13
j_call: TRBJ2-7
d_call: TRBD2
clone_size: NA
cdr3_nt: TGTGCCAGTAGTGGCCTAGCGGGAGGCGGGCAGTACTTC
cdr3_aa: CASSGLAGGGQYF

v_call: TRBV7-9
cdr3_length: 13
j_call: TRBJ2-7
d_call: TRBD2
clone_size: NA
cdr3_nt: TGTGCCAGCAGCCCGGGGGGGACCTACGAGCAGTACTTC
cdr3_aa: CASSPGGTYEQYF

v_call: TRBV28
cdr3_length: 16
j_call: TRBJ1-5
d_call: NA
clone_size: NA
cdr3_nt: TGTGCCAGCAGATATCGCTCCCTCGGACTCAATCAGCCCCAGCATTTT
cdr3_aa: CASRYRSLGLNQPQHF

v_call: TRBV27
cdr3_length: 18
j_call: TRBJ2-7
d_call: TRBD2
clone_size: NA
cdr3_nt: TGTGCCAGCAGTCCCATCGGACTAGCGGGGGGAAGTTCCTACGAGCAGTACTTC
cdr3_aa: CASSPIGLAGGSSYEQYF

v_call: TRBV27
cdr3_length: 18
j_call: TRBJ2-1
d_call: NA
clone_size: NA
cdr3_nt: TGTGCCAGCAGACGCGAGACAGGTTCCCTATCAACCCTCAATGAGCAGTTCTTC
cdr3_aa: CASRRETGSLSTLNEQFF

v_call: TRBV2
cdr3_length: 14
j_call: TRBJ1-1
d_call: NA
clone_size: NA
cdr3_nt: TGTGCCAGCAGTGAAACGACAGCCAGGGATATGACTTTCTTT
cdr3_aa: CASSETTARDMTFF

v_call: TRBV5-6
cdr3_length: 12
j_call: TRBJ2-7
d_call: NA
clone_size: NA
cdr3_nt: TGTGCCAGCAGCTTTGGAGGGGACGAGCAGTACTTC
cdr3_aa: CASSFGGDEQYF

v_call: TRBV11-2
cdr3_length: 16
j_call: TRBJ2-3
d_call: NA
clone_size: NA
cdr3_nt: TGTGCCAGCAGCTTACGCCAGGGCGGTTTCACAGATACGCAGTATTTT
cdr3_aa: CASSLRQGGFTDTQYF

v_call: TRBV6-1
cdr3_length: 14
j_call: TRBJ1-2
d_call: NA
clone_size: NA
cdr3_nt: TGTGCCAGCAGTTTACTCCGGGACACTTATGGCTACACCTTC
cdr3_aa: CASSLLRDTYGYTF

v_call: TRBV7-2
cdr3_length: 16
j_call: TRBJ1-5
d_call: TRBD1
clone_size: NA
cdr3_nt: TGTGCCAGCAGCTTAGTTGACAGGGGGCTGAATCAGCCCCAGCATTTT
cdr3_aa: CASSLVDRGLNQPQHF

v_call: TRBV28
cdr3_length: 15
j_call: TRBJ2-7
d_call: TRBD2
clone_size: NA
cdr3_nt: TGTGCCAGCAGTCCACGAACTAGCGGGAGCCAGGTGCAGTACTTC
cdr3_aa: CASSPRTSGSQVQYF

v_call: TRBV7-8
cdr3_length: 13
j_call: TRBJ2-7
d_call: NA
clone_size: NA
cdr3_nt: TGTGCCAGCAGCAATGGACAGACCTACGAGCAGTACTTC
cdr3_aa: CASSNGQTYEQYF

v_call: TRBV2
cdr3_length: 15
j_call: TRBJ2-5
d_call: TRBD2
clone_size: NA
cdr3_nt: TGTGCCTCCTCACCTAAGCGGGGGATTGGGGAGACCCAGTACTTC
cdr3_aa: CASSPKRGIGETQYF

v_call: TRBV7-9
cdr3_length: 14
j_call: TRBJ2-1
d_call: TRBD2
clone_size: NA
cdr3_nt: TGTGCCAGCAGCTTAGAAGCGGGGAACAATGAGCAGTTCTTC
cdr3_aa: CASSLEAGNNEQFF

v_call: TRBV28
cdr3_length: 15
j_call: TRBJ2-7
d_call: TRBD2
clone_size: NA
cdr3_nt: TGTGCCAGCTCAGCGGGAGGCCCTTCAGAGGACGAGCAGTACTTC
cdr3_aa: CASSAGGPSEDEQYF

v_call: TRBV6-1
cdr3_length: 13
j_call: TRBJ2-1
d_call: NA
clone_size: once
cdr3_nt: TGTGCCAGCAGTGAAGCGCAGGGCCGGCGGGGGTTCTTC
cdr3_aa: CASSEAQGRRGFF

v_call: TRBV6-5
cdr3_length: 16
j_call: TRBJ2-2
d_call: TRBD2
clone_size: NA
cdr3_nt: TGTGCCAGCAGTTACTCGACGGCGGGAGACACCGGGGAGCTGTTTTTT
cdr3_aa: CASSYSTAGDTGELFF

v_call: TRBV20-1
cdr3_length: 11
j_call: TRBJ1-1
d_call: NA
clone_size: NA
cdr3_nt: TGCAGTGCTGAGCCGAACACTGAAGCTTTCTTT
cdr3_aa: CSAEPNTEAFF

v_call: TRBV28
cdr3_length: 13
j_call: TRBJ2-5
d_call: NA
clone_size: once
cdr3_nt: TGTGCCAGCAGCTCCAGGGTCCGGGAGACCCAGTACTTC
cdr3_aa: CASSSRVRETQYF

v_call: TRBV6-6
cdr3_length: 16
j_call: TRBJ2-5
d_call: TRBD2
clone_size: NA
cdr3_nt: TGTGCCAGCAGTTTCCCGGGTAAACCGGGAGGAGAGACCCAGTACTTC
cdr3_aa: CASSFPGKPGGETQYF

v_call: TRBV28
cdr3_length: 15
j_call: TRBJ1-5
d_call: NA
clone_size: NA
cdr3_nt: TGTGCCAGCAGTTTGCCGGTATCAAGTACCCAGCCCCAGCATTTT
cdr3_aa: CASSLPVSSTQPQHF

v_call: TRBV10-3
cdr3_length: 14
j_call: TRBJ2-5
d_call: NA
clone_size: NA
cdr3_nt: TGTGCCATCAGGGAGCAGGGGGGACGGGAGACCCAGTACTTC
cdr3_aa: CAIREQGGRETQYF

v_call: TRBV28
cdr3_length: 18
j_call: TRBJ1-2
d_call: TRBD1
clone_size: NA
cdr3_nt: TGTGCCAGCAGTCCCTCTACAGGGGCTGCCCCCTCCTACTATGGCTACACCTTC
cdr3_aa: CASSPSTGAAPSYYGYTF

v_call: TRBV11-2
cdr3_length: 15
j_call: TRBJ2-5
d_call: TRBD2
clone_size: NA
cdr3_nt: TGTGCCAGCAGCTCAAGACTAGCGGGGGCGGAGACCCAGTACTTC
cdr3_aa: CASSSRLAGAETQYF